The clone carrying this TCR beta chain was observed a handful of times. This record comes from a study of early T cells in non-severe SARS-CoV-2 infection. Each CDR3 protein is one row after TCRdb ran MiXCR on the 5' RACE reads. Of 40,000 to 55,000 distinct CDR3 sequences in the sample, around 7.7% were seen once. Between the trimmed V and J ends, which lost 1 base and 8 bases, there was a span of 17 bases. The CDR3 contains 16 residues. This receptor was identified in an adult who was a healthcare worker with PCR-confirmed SARS-CoV-2 infection or an uninfected control (not recorded which). The chain uses TRBV12-3 or TRBV12-4 and TRBJ1-4; unclear D gene. The sequencing input was whole blood. Here the CDR3 reads CASSLGSGLLGEKLFF. CDR3 coding DNA: TGTGCCAGCAGTTTAGGGTCTGGGCTACTGGGGGAAAAACTGTTTTTT.